Sequencing of this T cell receptor beta chain was carried out in a study of cytomegalovirus exposure and HLA in healthy donors. Broader study findings: TCR beta sequences reportedly predicted most subjects' HLA-A and HLA-B alleles accurately. Later genetic work tied a missense DCLRE1C variant to beta-chain V and J trimming.

The PCR ran on 60 Vbeta and 13 Jbeta primers. The repertoire was sequenced with immunoSEQ multiplex PCR; TCRdb's copy has only in-frame clones and lacks some. The sample consists of 150,000 to 250,000 clones, 70% to 80% of them appearing once. In the case of this clone: As yet, its antigen is unknown.

The TCR originated in a woman younger than 45 in good health and CMV-seropositive. Sample: PBMCs.

The CDR3 DNA is TGTGCCAGCAGTCCGTTATCGCGGACTGAAGCTTTCTTT. Residues: CASSPLSRTEAFF. V is TRBV27 and J is TRBJ1-1; no firm D call. Germline V lookup: CDR1 MNHEY, CDR2 SMNVEV (reference sequence). The V end was cut by 5 bases, the J end by 5 bases, with 12 bases between. CDR3 length: 13 amino acids.